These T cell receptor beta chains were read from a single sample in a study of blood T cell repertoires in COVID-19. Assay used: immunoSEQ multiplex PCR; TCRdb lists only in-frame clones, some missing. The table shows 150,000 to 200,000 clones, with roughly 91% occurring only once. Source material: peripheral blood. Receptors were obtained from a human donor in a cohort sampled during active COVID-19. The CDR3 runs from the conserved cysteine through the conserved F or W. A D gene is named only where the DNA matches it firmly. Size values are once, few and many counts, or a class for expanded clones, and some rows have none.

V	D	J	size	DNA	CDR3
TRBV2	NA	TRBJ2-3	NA	TGTGCCAGCAGTGGTGGGCTAGCGCCCACAGATACGCAGTATTTT	CASSGGLAPTDTQYF
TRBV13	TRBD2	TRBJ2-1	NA	TGTGCCAGCAGCTTACTAGCGGGGGGCAATGAGCAGTTCTTC	CASSLLAGGNEQFF
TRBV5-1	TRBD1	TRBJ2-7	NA	TGCGCCAGCAGCCGCGGACAGGGGAGGACCTACGAGCAGTACTTC	CASSRGQGRTYEQYF
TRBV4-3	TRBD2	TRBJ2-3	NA	TGCGCCAGCAGCCTACAGGCTAGCGGGAGGTGGGATACGCAGTATTTT	CASSLQASGRWDTQYF
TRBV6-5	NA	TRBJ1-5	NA	TGTGCCAGCAGACAAAATAGCAATCAGCCCCAGCATTTT	CASRQNSNQPQHF
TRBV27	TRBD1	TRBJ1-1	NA	TGTGCCAGCAGGCTCGCAGGGGGCGTTGCTTTCTTT	CASRLAGGVAFF
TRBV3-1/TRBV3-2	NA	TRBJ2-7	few	TGTGCCAGCAGCCAGACTGCCCAGGGACTTACCTACGAGCAGTACTTC	CASSQTAQGLTYEQYF
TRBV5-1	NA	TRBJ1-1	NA	TGCGCCAGCAGCTTGGGACAGGAGAACACTGAAGCTTTCTTT	CASSLGQENTEAFF
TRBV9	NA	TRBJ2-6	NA	TGTGCCAGCAGCGAGACAGGAAGAAGCGCTGGGGCCAACGTCCTGACTTTC	CASSETGRSAGANVLTF
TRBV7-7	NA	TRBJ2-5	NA	TGTGCTAGCAGCGTGGGGCGAGTGTCTCAAGAGACCCAGTACTTC	CASSVGRVSQETQYF
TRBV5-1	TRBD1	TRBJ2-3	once	TGCGCCAGCAGCCCAAGGACAGGGACGACAGATACGCAGTATTTT	CASSPRTGTTDTQYF
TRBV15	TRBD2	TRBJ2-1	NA	TGTGCCACCAGCAGAGATCAGGCGGGACTAAATGAGCAGTTCTTC	CATSRDQAGLNEQFF
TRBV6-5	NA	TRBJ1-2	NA	TGTGCCAGCAGTTACTCGATTCGGGGGGCGCAGGGTGGCTACACCTTC	CASSYSIRGAQGGYTF
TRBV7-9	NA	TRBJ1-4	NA	TGTGCCAGCAGCTCCTGGGGCCTTAATGAAAAACTGTTTTTT	CASSSWGLNEKLFF
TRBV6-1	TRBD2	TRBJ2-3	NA	TGTGCCAGCAGTGAATGGGGTTGGCCCGGGACTAGCGGGGGATACACAGATACGCAGTATTTT	CASSEWGWPGTSGGYTDTQYF
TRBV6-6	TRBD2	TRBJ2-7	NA	TGTGCCAGCAGTTACGGGACTAGCGGGGGGTACGAGCAGTACTTC	CASSYGTSGGYEQYF
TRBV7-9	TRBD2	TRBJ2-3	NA	TGTGCCAGCAGCTTCCTAGCGGCCAGGACAGATACGCAGTATTTT	CASSFLAARTDTQYF
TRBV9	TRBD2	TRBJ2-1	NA	TGTGCCAGCAGCGTAGCTACAGGCGGGAGGGGTGAGCAGTTCTTC	CASSVATGGRGEQFF
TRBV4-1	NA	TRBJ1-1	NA	TGCGCCAGCAGCCCTGGAACAGGCTACACTGAAGCTTTCTTT	CASSPGTGYTEAFF
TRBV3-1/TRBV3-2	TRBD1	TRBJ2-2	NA	TGTGCCAGCAGCGTCTTAGGACAGGGGGCTGGCGGGGAGCTGTTTTTT	CASSVLGQGAGGELFF
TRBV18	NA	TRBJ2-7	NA	TGTGCCAGCTCACCCCCGGAGGGTAGTGAGGAGCAGTACTTC	CASSPPEGSEEQYF
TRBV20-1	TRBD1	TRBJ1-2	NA	TGCAGTGCTAGTACAGGGGCTAACTATGGCTACACCTTC	CSASTGANYGYTF
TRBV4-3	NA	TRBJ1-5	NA	TGCGCCAGCAGCCAAGATCTCGCAGGGAATCAGCCCCAGCATTTT	CASSQDLAGNQPQHF
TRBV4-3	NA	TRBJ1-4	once	TGCGCCAGCAGCCCCATGGGGCTGGATAATGAAAAACTGTTTTTT	CASSPMGLDNEKLFF
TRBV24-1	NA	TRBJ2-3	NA	TGTGCCACCAGCCCAGGGGAGAGGGACACAGATACGCAGTATTTT	CATSPGERDTDTQYF
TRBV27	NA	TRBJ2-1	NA	TGTGCCAGCAGCATAGGGGGGGCTTTCTACAATGAGCAGTTCTTC	CASSIGGAFYNEQFF
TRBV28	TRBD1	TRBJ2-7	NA	TGTGCCAGCAGTTCGGGACAGGGGGCCTACGAGCAGTACTTC	CASSSGQGAYEQYF
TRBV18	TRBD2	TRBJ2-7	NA	TGTGCCAGCTCACCATCCCCGGGGGGTATGTACGAGCAGTACTTC	CASSPSPGGMYEQYF
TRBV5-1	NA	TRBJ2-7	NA	TGCGCCAGCGAACGACAGATCCTGATCTACGAGCAGTACTTC	CASERQILIYEQYF
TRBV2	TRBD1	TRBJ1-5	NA	TGTGCCAGCAGTAATGACAGGGGGAGCAATCAGCCCCAGCATTTT	CASSNDRGSNQPQHF
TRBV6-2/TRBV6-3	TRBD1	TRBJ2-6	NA	TGTGCCAGCAGTCCACCGACAGGGGGCGAAGTAGCTGGGGCCAACGTCCTGACTTTC	CASSPPTGGEVAGANVLTF
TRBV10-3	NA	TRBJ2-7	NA	TGTGCCATCAGTGCGGTGGGGCAGGGGGGCTCCTACGAGCAGTACTTC	CAISAVGQGGSYEQYF
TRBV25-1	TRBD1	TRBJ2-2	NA	TGTGCCAGCAGTGCATACAGGGGATCGCTGTTTTTT	CASSAYRGSLFF
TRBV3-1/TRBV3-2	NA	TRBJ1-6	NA	TGTGCCAGCAGCCAAGATCCCCAGGTCTCCTATAATTCACCCCTCCACTTT	CASSQDPQVSYNSPLHF
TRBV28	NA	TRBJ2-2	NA	TGTGCCAGCAGTTTAGGCAGGACGAACACCGGGGAGCTGTTTTTT	CASSLGRTNTGELFF
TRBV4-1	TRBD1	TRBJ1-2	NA	TGCGCCAGCAGCCAAGATACAGGGGCCGTATATGGCTACACCTTC	CASSQDTGAVYGYTF
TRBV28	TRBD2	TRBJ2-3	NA	TGTGCCAGCAGTTCCCCGGGACTAGCTGGCACAGATACGCAGTATTTT	CASSSPGLAGTDTQYF
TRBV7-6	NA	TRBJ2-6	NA	TGTGCCAGCAGCTTCAACATGGCCGGGGCCAACGTCCTGACTTTC	CASSFNMAGANVLTF
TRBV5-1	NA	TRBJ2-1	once	TGCGCCAGCAGCTTGGGGGCTAGCGATGAGCAGTTCTTC	CASSLGASDEQFF
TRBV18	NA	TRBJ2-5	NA	TGTGCCAGCTCCGGTGGGACAAAAGAGACCCAGTACTTC	CASSGGTKETQYF
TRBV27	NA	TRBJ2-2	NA	TGTGCCAGCAAGGGGCGGGGCTTCAACACCGGGGAGCTGTTTTTT	CASKGRGFNTGELFF
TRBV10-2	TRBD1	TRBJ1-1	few	TGCGCCAGCAGTGCGACAGGGGGCGAGGTTGAAGCTTTCTTT	CASSATGGEVEAFF
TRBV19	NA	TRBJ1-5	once	TGTGCCAGTGGCAGGCTTAATCAGCCCCAGCATTTT	CASGRLNQPQHF
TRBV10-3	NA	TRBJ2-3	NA	TGTGCCATCAGTGAGCTGGATACGCAGTATTTT	CAISELDTQYF
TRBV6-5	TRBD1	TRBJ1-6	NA	TGTGCCACCGGACAGGGGGCAAGGTATAATTCACCCCTCCACTTT	CATGQGARYNSPLHF
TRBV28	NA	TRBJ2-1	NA	TGTGCCAGCAGTTTGGACTTTTACAATGAGCAGTTCTTC	CASSLDFYNEQFF
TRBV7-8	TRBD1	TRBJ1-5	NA	TGTGCCAGCAGCTTAATAGGGGGCTGGAATCAGCCCCAGCATTTT	CASSLIGGWNQPQHF
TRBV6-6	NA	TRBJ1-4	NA	TGTGCCAGCAGTAAGGACAGCCTCACAACTAATGAAAAACTGTTTTTT	CASSKDSLTTNEKLFF
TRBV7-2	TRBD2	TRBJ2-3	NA	TGTGCCAGCACTACCGGGACTAGGAAGGGGCAGTATTTT	CASTTGTRKGQYF
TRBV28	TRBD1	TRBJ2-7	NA	TGTGCCAGCAGTCGGGACAGGTTTCCCGAGCAGTACTTC	CASSRDRFPEQYF
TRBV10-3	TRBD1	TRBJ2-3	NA	TGTGCCATCAGCACAACAGGGGACGTTACAGATACGCAGTATTTT	CAISTTGDVTDTQYF
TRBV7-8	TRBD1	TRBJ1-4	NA	TGTGCCAGCAGCTCTCCCCAGGGGGTTCGGGATGAAAAACTGTTTTTT	CASSSPQGVRDEKLFF
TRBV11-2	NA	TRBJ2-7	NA	TGTGCCAGCAGCTTTTGGGGGCAGGCCTACGAGCAGTACTTC	CASSFWGQAYEQYF
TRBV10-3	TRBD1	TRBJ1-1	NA	TGTGCCATCAGTCAAACCGGGACAGGGGGCTTTGAAGCTTTCTTT	CAISQTGTGGFEAFF
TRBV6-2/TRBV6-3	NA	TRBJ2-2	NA	TGTGCCAGCAGTCGAATATTAGCGAACACCGGGGAGCTGTTTTTT	CASSRILANTGELFF
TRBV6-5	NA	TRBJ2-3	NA	TGTGCCAGCAAACGGGGGGCGGGAGTTGCCGATACGCAGTATTTT	CASKRGAGVADTQYF
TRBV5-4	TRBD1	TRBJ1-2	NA	TGTGCCAGCAGTTTTAGGGACAGGGGGCGAGGGGATGGCTACACCTTC	CASSFRDRGRGDGYTF
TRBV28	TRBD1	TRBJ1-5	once	TGTGCCAGCAGTTTTAATCCGGGACAGGCTTCTTTTAAAGATCAGCCCCAGCATTTT	CASSFNPGQASFKDQPQHF
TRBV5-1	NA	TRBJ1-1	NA	TGCGCCAGCAGCTCGATCGGGGGGGCCCCGAACACTGAAGCTTTCTTT	CASSSIGGAPNTEAFF
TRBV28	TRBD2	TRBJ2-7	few	TGTGCCAGCACCAAGAGCGGGAGTGGATCCTACGAGCAGTACTTC	CASTKSGSGSYEQYF